The 27 T cell receptor beta chains listed next were all sequenced from one sample in a study of naive and memory T cell subsets. Both TRBC1 and TRBC2 were covered by a beta constant-region primer of two equimolar oligonucleotides. Ligated cDNA was amplified by four rounds of PCR with nested alpha and beta constant-region primers and SP2. TCRdb re-called the UMI-ligation and nested PCR reads with MiXCR, one entry per CDR3 protein. This sample has 130,000 to 150,000 distinct CDR3 sequences, with approximately 24% found just once. General study points: Possibly reflecting memory cells re-expressing CD45RA, a few larger clonotypes occurred in naive repertoires, especially CD8.

No antigens are known for them. The sample consisted of naive CD4+ T cells from blood. These receptors all stem from a human donor in good health.

This clonotype was observed a few times. The chain has TRBV3-1 and TRBJ2-5; TRBD1 matches at 10 bases. CDR3 size: 16 residues. Germline loops: CDR1 LGHDT, CDR2 YNNKEL (reference sequence). With 4 bases clipped from V and 5 bases from J, the junction kept 10 bases outside the gene matches. The CDR3 region is CASSLTGDRGRETQYF. DNA of the CDR3: TGTGCCAGCAGCCTAACGGGGGACAGGGGAAGGGAGACCCAGTACTTC.

This clonotype was recorded a few times. V is TRBV12-3 or TRBV12-4 and J is TRBJ1-1; 7 positions match TRBD1. The CDR3 covers 16 residues. Trimming cost V 5 bases and J 6 bases; bases outside gene matches: 15. CDR3 in amino acids: CASSRWGDSGRAEAFF. The CDR3 region has the DNA TGTGCCAGCAGTAGATGGGGGGACAGTGGTAGGGCTGAAGCTTTCTTT.

This clonotype was seen repeatedly, ten times or more. The chain uses TRBV3-1 and TRBJ2-1; 8 bases match TRBD1. V shed 3 bases, J shed 7 bases, and the junction held 8 bases outside the gene matches. Germline assignment: CDR1 LGHDT and CDR2 YNNKEL (reference sequence). The CDR3 is 15 amino acids. The CDR3 nucleotides read TGTGCCAGCAGCCAGGGGACAGGCCCCTTGAATGAGCAGTTCTTC. The encoded protein is CASSQGTGPLNEQFF.

The V and J genes are TRBV27 and TRBJ1-1; possibly TRBD1 for D (5 bases). V was pared by 0 bases and J by 4 bases, with 24 bases between. The CDR3 loop spans 19 amino acids. The germline gives CDR1 MNHEY, CDR2 SMNVEV (reference sequence). CDR3 nucleotides: TGTGCCAGCAGTTTATCTTACCCCCGGACACCTACCCGTATCACTGAAGCTTTCTTT. Its translation: CASSLSYPRTPTRITEAFF.

The chain joins TRBV20-1 to TRBJ1-1; D not resolved. Germline V CDR1 and CDR2: DFQATT, SNEGSKA (reference sequence). The CDR3 has 13 residues. V was cut by 6 bases and J by 4 bases, with 15 bases left in between. CDR3 coding DNA: TGCAGTGCAAAAATCGACCGCGGCACTGAAGCTTTCTTT. This encodes CSAKIDRGTEAFF.

This chain uses TRBV7-6 with TRBJ2-7; 13 nucleotides match TRBD2. The CDR3 covers 15 residues. CDR1 and CDR2 (germline): SGHVS, FNYEAQ. The J segment lost 4 bases and the V segment lost 1 base, leaving 1 base of the junction unmatched. In DNA form, the CDR3 reads TGTGCCAGCAGCTTAGGGGGACTAGCGGGATACGAGCAGTACTTC. This encodes CASSLGGLAGYEQYF.

The chain employs TRBV3-1 and TRBJ2-2; 11 bases are a match to TRBD2. The CDR3 loop spans 16 amino acids. Trimming removed 1 base from V and 6 bases from J; junction bases left unmatched: 4. The V gene's germline CDR1 is LGHDT and CDR2 YNNKEL (reference sequence). CDR3 in DNA: TGTGCCAGCAGCCAAGGCATAGCGGGAGGGCCCGGGGAGCTGTTTTTT. Translated: CASSQGIAGGPGELFF. The variable domain in full, completed from reference TRBV3-1 and TRBJ2-2, reads DTAVSQTPKYLVTQMGNDKSIKCEQNLGHDTMYWYKQDSKKFLKIMFSYNNKELIINETVPNRFSPKSPDKAHLNLHINSLELGDSAVYFCASSQGIAGGPGELFFGEGSRLTVL.

The genes are TRBV6-6 and TRBJ1-3; D uncertain. Looked up from germline, CDR1 is MNHNY and CDR2 is SVGAGI (reference sequence). CDR3 length: 13 residues. Trimming cost V 6 bases and J 9 bases, with 15 bases left between them. The CDR3 coding sequence is TGTGCCAGCAGCCCAGCGAGTGAAGGCACCATATATTTT. Its translation is CASSPASEGTIYF.

The table lists this clonotype with a count of one. A junction end diverges from the germline sequence, so it may reflect a read error. This chain links TRBV28 with TRBJ2-7, with D maybe TRBD2 (6 bases). The length of the CDR3 is 12 residues. Germline CDR1 MDHEN, CDR2 SYDVKM. The CDR3 protein is CASSQAPLGEDF. DNA for the CDR3: TGTGCCAGCAGTCAGGCCCCCCTCGGGGAGGACTTC.

This clonotype was recorded a few times. This chain connects TRBV20-1 to TRBJ2-7, with TRBD1 matching 9 bases. V was pared by 3 bases and J by 3 bases, with 3 bases of the junction left unmatched. Germline V gene sequence: CDR1 DFQATT, CDR2 SNEGSKA (reference sequence). This CDR3 has 13 residues. For the CDR3, the DNA is TGCAGTGCTAGCTTGGGACAGGGCTACGAGCAGTACTTC. This encodes CSASLGQGYEQYF.

This clonotype was recorded a few times. V and J are TRBV10-3 and TRBJ2-6; tentative D call: TRBD1 (6 bases). This CDR3 is built from 17 residues. In germline, CDR1 is ENHRY, CDR2 SYGVKD. The V and J ends lost 7 bases and 2 bases respectively, with 18 bases between them. The CDR3 region is CAINPGQGTAGANVLTF. CDR3 bases: TGTGCCATCAACCCTGGTCAGGGGACGGCTGGGGCCAACGTCCTGACTTTC.

Ten or more counts support this clonotype. The V call is TRBV20-1, the J call TRBJ2-7; 9 bases match TRBD2. Looked up from germline, CDR1 is DFQATT and CDR2 is SNEGSKA (reference sequence). V trimming: 4 bases; J trimming: 3 bases; junction bases outside the gene matches: 1. The CDR3 has 12 amino acids. The CDR3 protein is CSATTSGYEQYF. In nucleotides, the CDR3 is TGCAGTGCTACGACTAGCGGCTACGAGCAGTACTTC.

This clonotype was counted many times. The chain uses TRBV29-1 and TRBJ2-5, with TRBD2 identical over 7 bases. CDR1 is SQVTM, CDR2 ANQGSEA, per germline. The CDR3 length is 15 residues. Trimming at V came to 5 bases and at J to 1 base, leaving 10 bases not matched to a gene. The CDR3 sequence: CSVIPGLKAQETQYF. CDR3 nucleotides: TGCAGCGTTATTCCGGGACTAAAGGCCCAAGAGACCCAGTACTTC.

The chain has TRBV24-1 and TRBJ2-5, with D possibly matching TRBD1 (5 bases). Trimming took off 3 bases at V and 0 bases at J, with 10 bases between the two ends. Germline CDR1 KGHDR, CDR2 SFDVKD. There are 15 residues in the CDR3. CDR3 amino acids: CATSDPRQYQETQYF. The CDR3 DNA reads TGTGCCACCAGTGATCCGCGACAGTACCAAGAGACCCAGTACTTC.

This chain connects TRBV7-2 to TRBJ2-7, with 8 bases that match TRBD2. The CDR3 totals 18 residues. Germline V CDR1 and CDR2: SGHTA, FQGNSA. After removal of 2 bases from V and 2 bases from J, the junction contained 14 bases not matched to a gene. CDR3: CASSLWLGWREAPYEQYF. DNA of the CDR3: TGTGCCAGCAGCTTATGGCTAGGGTGGCGGGAGGCCCCCTACGAGCAGTACTTC.

This chain's CDR3 is CASRQGFGAQHF. DNA for the CDR3: TGTGCCAGCAGACAGGGGTTCGGGGCCCAGCATTTT. The chain couples TRBV6-1 to TRBJ1-5; 7 positions match TRBD1. Trimming at V came to 6 bases and at J to 11 bases, leaving 7 bases not matched to a gene. Germline-derived CDR1 and CDR2 are MNHNS and SASEGT. The CDR3 loop spans 12 amino acids.

In its sample, this clonotype was seen many times. The rearrangement links TRBV6-2 or TRBV6-3 to TRBJ1-1; possibly TRBD1 for D (5 bases). Germline assignment: CDR1 MNHEY and CDR2 SVGEGT. The CDR3 length is 13 residues. The V end lost 6 bases, the J end lost 1 base, and 9 bases lay between the germline ends. CDR3 in amino acids: CASSITGNTEAFF. CDR3 bases: TGTGCCAGCAGCATCACAGGGAACACTGAAGCTTTCTTT.

This clonotype was seen only a few times. CDR3: CASRTGTDYEQYF. For the CDR3, the DNA is TGTGCCAGCAGAACCGGGACGGACTACGAGCAGTACTTC. V and J are TRBV28 and TRBJ2-7; D is possibly TRBD1 or TRBD2 (5 bases each). The CDR3 has 13 amino acids. The ends were cut back, 6 bases at V and 3 bases at J, with 12 bases in the middle. Germline assignment: CDR1 MDHEN and CDR2 SYDVKM.

This clonotype has only a few counts. This chain connects TRBV18 to TRBJ1-1; D may be TRBD1 (6 bases). The germline V and J ends were trimmed by 4 bases and 4 bases, with 22 bases remaining between them. Germline assignment: CDR1 KGHSH and CDR2 LQKENI. The CDR3 sequence is 17 residues long. This CDR3 reads CASSRKATGASGTEAFF. The DNA of the CDR3 is TGTGCCAGCTCACGAAAGGCTACGGGGGCCTCGGGCACTGAAGCTTTCTTT.

The V gene is TRBV10-2, the J gene TRBJ2-7; 8 nucleotides line up with TRBD2. J gave up 1 base and V 3 bases, and 8 bases lay outside the gene matches. The CDR3 has 16 residues. Looked up from germline, CDR1 is WSHSY and CDR2 is SAAADI. CDR3 sequence reads: CASSDRGGLGSYEQYF. The CDR3, as DNA: TGCGCCAGCAGTGATCGGGGGGGTCTTGGGTCCTACGAGCAGTACTTC.

This clonotype was picked up a small number of times. The J gene is TRBJ2-4, the V gene TRBV6-5, with D possibly being TRBD2 (6 bases). Trimming stripped 4 bases from V and 3 bases from J, with 10 bases between. The CDR3 covers 14 residues. CDR1 and CDR2 from the germline V gene are MNHEY and SVGAGI. The CDR3 region has the DNA TGTGCCAGCAGTTTTGCGGGGATCAAAAACATTCAGTACTTC. As protein: CASSFAGIKNIQYF.

In this sample, this clonotype turned up a few times. This chain links TRBV6-2 or TRBV6-3 with TRBJ1-1; maybe TRBD1 (6 bases). The CDR3 sequence is 16 residues long. V lost 0 bases to trimming and J lost 5 bases, with 16 bases between them. Per the germline V gene, CDR1 is MNHEY and CDR2 is SVGEGT. CDR3 DNA: TGTGCCAGCAGTTACTCCCGGGACACCAGTGGGACTGAAGCTTTCTTT. It yields the protein CASSYSRDTSGTEAFF.

This clonotype was recorded a few times. The V and J genes are TRBV7-2 and TRBJ1-5; D may be TRBD1 (6 bases). CDR1 and CDR2 from the germline V gene are SGHTA and FQGNSA. The ends were cut back, 5 bases at V and 7 bases at J, with 12 bases in the middle. The CDR3 covers 13 residues. Written as DNA, the CDR3 is TGTGCCAGCAGCAACAGGGTTGGACAGCCCCAGCATTTT. This encodes CASSNRVGQPQHF.

The chain has TRBV10-1 and TRBJ2-1, with 12 bases aligning to TRBD2. CDR3 length equals 15 residues. J lost 8 bases, V lost 3 bases, and 5 bases had no gene match. In germline, CDR1 is WNHNN, CDR2 SYGVQD (reference sequence). The CDR3 DNA reads as TGCGCCAGCAGTGATAGGGCTAGCGGGAGGGATGAGCAGTTCTTC. Encoded protein: CASSDRASGRDEQFF.

The V and J genes are TRBV14 and TRBJ2-7, with 7 bases lining up with TRBD1. The CDR3 covers 15 residues. J lost 4 bases, V lost 2 bases, and 8 bases had no gene match. In germline, CDR1 is SGHDN, CDR2 FVKESK. DNA of the CDR3: TGTGCCAGCAGCCAAAGATCGACAGGGAGTTACGAGCAGTACTTC. Protein product: CASSQRSTGSYEQYF.

This rearrangement joins TRBV29-1 to TRBJ2-3; possible D gene TRBD2, 6 bases. V lost 4 bases to trimming and J lost 7 bases, with 15 bases between them. The CDR3 is made up of 13 amino acids. Germline CDR1 reads SQVTM; CDR2 reads ANQGSEA. CDR3 nucleotides: TGCAGCGTTGTAGTGCGCCGGGAGTATACGCAGTATTTT. This translates into CSVVVRREYTQYF.

There are many counts of this clonotype. The chain employs TRBV7-8 and TRBJ2-4; tentatively, D is TRBD2 (5 bases). The V end was cut by 2 bases, the J end by 9 bases, with 14 bases between. Germline loops: CDR1 SGHVS, CDR2 FQNEAQ. The CDR3 covers 14 residues. This CDR3 is CASSLRRGNSIQYF. The DNA for the CDR3 is TGTGCCAGCAGCTTACGGAGAGGGAATAGCATTCAGTACTTC.